The 12 T cell receptor beta chains listed next were all sequenced from one sample in a study of beta chain features in type 1 diabetes. The isolated RNA, all of it, was reverse transcribed, so expressed TCRB transcripts were what got sequenced. Profiling relied on immunoSEQ multiplex PCR, and the TCRdb table lists in-frame clones only, not all of them. The table includes hundreds of thousands of clones, roughly a sixth detected once. The sequencing input was naive CD4+ T cells from blood. These TCRs come from a man between 18 and 35 years old in good health.

The chain uses TRBV14 and TRBJ2-5; TRBD1 or TRBD2 may be the D gene (5 bases each). Between the trimmed V and J ends, which lost 0 bases and 7 bases, there was a span of 15 bases. Germline CDR1 is SGHDN and CDR2 is FVKESK. The CDR3 has 15 residues. This chain's CDR3 is CASSQDWGPGGTQYF. The CDR3 nucleotides read TGTGCCAGCAGCCAAGATTGGGGACCCGGCGGGACCCAGTACTTC.

This clone was found once. The rearrangement links TRBV4-2 to TRBJ2-5, with D perhaps matching TRBD1 (6 bases). Looked up from germline, CDR1 is LGHNA and CDR2 is YNFKEQ. The length of the CDR3 is 14 residues. Deletions cut 0 bases from V and 5 bases from J, with 10 bases between. The CDR3 loop is CASSQDVGAETQYF. The CDR3, as DNA: TGTGCCAGCAGCCAAGATGTGGGGGCGGAGACCCAGTACTTC.

This clone was observed many times. CDR3 in amino acids: CASSPGHLTDTQYF. CDR3 sequence (DNA): TGTGCCAGCAGCCCCGGACATCTCACAGATACGCAGTATTTT. This sequence joins TRBV13 and TRBJ2-3; D might be TRBD1 (5 bases). Trimming stripped 5 bases from V and 2 bases from J, with 11 bases between. Germline V gene lookup returns CDR1 PRHDT and CDR2 FYEKMQ (reference sequence). The CDR3 contains 14 residues.

The gene calls are TRBV5-4 and TRBJ1-5; the match to TRBD1 covers 7 bases. The CDR3 spans 13 residues. Per germline, CDR1 SGHNT and CDR2 YYREEE (reference sequence). The V segment lost 0 bases and the J segment 7 bases; nucleotides outside the gene matches: 1. CDR3 loop: CASSLEGAQPQHF. In DNA form, the CDR3 reads TGTGCCAGCAGCTTGGAGGGGGCCCAGCCCCAGCATTTT.

This clone was seen a handful of times. The chain carries TRBV14 and TRBJ2-3; D remains ambiguous. Trimming shortened V by 1 base and J by 3 bases, and 8 bases separated the two germline ends. Germline V CDR1 and CDR2: SGHDN, FVKESK. The CDR3 loop spans 14 amino acids. The CDR3 DNA follows: TGTGCCAGCAGCCAAGTCATGCGGACAGATACGCAGTATTTT. Residues: CASSQVMRTDTQYF.

The chain joins TRBV14 to TRBJ2-2; no definite D call. Germline V gene sequence: CDR1 SGHDN, CDR2 FVKESK. V was cut by 0 bases and J by 0 bases, with 14 bases left in between. The CDR3 contains 18 residues. CDR3 amino acids: CASSQDGFRLTNTGELFF. The CDR3 nucleotides are TGTGCCAGCAGCCAAGATGGATTCAGGCTTACGAACACCGGGGAGCTGTTTTTT.

Only a few counts were recorded for this clone. The chain recombines TRBV11-2 with TRBJ2-3; D ambiguous. The CDR3 covers 15 residues. Trimming shortened V by 1 base and J by 2 bases, and 10 bases separated the two germline ends. The germline V gene encodes CDR1 SGHAT and CDR2 FQNNGV. CDR3 amino acids: CASSLGVRLTDTQYF. In DNA, the CDR3 is TGTGCCAGCAGCTTAGGTGTGCGACTCACAGATACGCAGTATTTT. The full variable domain, in which reference TRBV11-2 and TRBJ2-3 provide the parts outside the CDR3, is EAGVAQSPRYKIIEKRQSVAFWCNPISGHATLYWYQQILGQGPKLLIQFQNNGVVDDSQLPKDRFSAERLKGVDSTLKIQPAKLEDSAVYLCASSLGVRLTDTQYFGPGTRLTVL.

CDR3 sequence reads: CASSQETGAYNEQFF. The CDR3 nucleotides read TGCGCCAGCAGCCAAGAAACAGGAGCCTACAATGAGCAGTTCTTC. V gene TRBV4-3 combines with J gene TRBJ2-1, with a weak D call TRBD1 (5 bases). CDR1 is LGHNA, CDR2 YSLEER, per germline. The CDR3 has 15 amino acids. V was trimmed by 0 bases and J by 2 bases, leaving 8 bases between them.

This clone was observed a handful of times. The chain carries TRBV7-2 and TRBJ2-1; unclear D gene. The V gene's germline CDR1 is SGHTA and CDR2 FQGNSA. This CDR3 region has 14 residues. Trimming removed 5 bases at V and 12 bases at J, with 20 bases between. The CDR3 protein is CASSRAEAEKRQFF. CDR3 bases: TGTGCCAGCAGCAGAGCCGAGGCCGAAAAAAGGCAGTTCTTC.

There are a few counts of this clone. The rearrangement uses TRBV19 and TRBJ1-5; no clear D. This CDR3 region has 15 residues. V was pared by 8 bases and J by 7 bases, with 21 bases between. The germline CDR1 and CDR2 sequences are LNHDA and SQIVND (reference sequence). CDR3 region: CASSKEGRVSQPQHF. The CDR3 nucleotides are TGTGCCAGTTCCAAGGAGGGTCGGGTCAGCCAGCCCCAGCATTTT.

The J gene is TRBJ2-7, the V gene TRBV6-5, with D maybe TRBD1 (6 bases). Per germline, CDR1 MNHEY and CDR2 SVGAGI. V was cut by 7 bases and J by 2 bases, with 18 bases left in between. CDR3 size: 15 residues. The CDR3 region is CASNQGGSGAYEQYF. The CDR3 DNA reads TGTGCCAGCAACCAAGGGGGAAGTGGGGCCTACGAGCAGTACTTC.

This clone occurred a few times. The same CDR3 is also encoded by other DNA sequences in this sample. The rearrangement links TRBV28 to TRBJ2-7; D is possibly TRBD1 (5 bases). The CDR3 has 12 residues. V lost 4 bases, J lost 1 base, and 5 bases lay in between. Per the germline V gene, CDR1 is MDHEN and CDR2 is SYDVKM. The CDR3 coding sequence is TGTGCCAGCAGTTCAGGGTCCTACGAGCAGTACTTC. This translates into CASSSGSYEQYF.